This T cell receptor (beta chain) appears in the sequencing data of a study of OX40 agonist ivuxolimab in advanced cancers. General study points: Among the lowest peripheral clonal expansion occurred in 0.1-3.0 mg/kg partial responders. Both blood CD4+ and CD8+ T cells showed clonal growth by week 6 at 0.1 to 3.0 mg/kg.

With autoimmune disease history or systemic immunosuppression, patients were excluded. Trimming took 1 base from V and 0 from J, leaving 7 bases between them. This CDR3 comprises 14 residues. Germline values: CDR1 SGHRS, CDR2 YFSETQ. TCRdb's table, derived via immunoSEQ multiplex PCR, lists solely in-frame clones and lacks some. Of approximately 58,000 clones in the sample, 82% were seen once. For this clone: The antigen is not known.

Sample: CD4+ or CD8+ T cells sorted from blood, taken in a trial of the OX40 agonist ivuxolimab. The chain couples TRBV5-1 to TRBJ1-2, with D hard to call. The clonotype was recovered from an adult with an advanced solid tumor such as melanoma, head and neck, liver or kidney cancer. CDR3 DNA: TGCGCCAGCAGCTTGCAGGCTTCTAACTATGGCTACACCTTC. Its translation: CASSLQASNYGYTF.